The rows below give T cell receptor beta chains drawn from one sample of a study of Ad26.COV2.S vaccination and SARS-CoV-2 variants. Produced via immunoSEQ multiplex PCR; TCRdb's table is partial and in-frame only. The sample shows some 400,000 clones, approximately 89% of them seen only once. Sequenced here: peripheral blood, sampled in a trial of Ad26.COV2.S vaccine versus placebo. All receptors derive from a person between 18 and 65 years old who received the Ad26.COV2.S COVID-19 vaccine or a placebo. CDR3s include the opening cysteine and the closing phenylalanine or tryptophan. Each record gives: V gene, clone size, J gene, D gene, CDR3 DNA, CDR3 protein. The D gene is left open where the match is weak. A clone size is listed for some rows: how often the clone was seen (once, few, many), or a class if it is expanded.

>TRBV18|-|TRBJ1-2|TRBD1
TGTGCCAGCTCCCCCGGACAGGGCCCCCTCTATGGCTACACCTTC
CASSPGQGPLYGYTF
>TRBV28|-|TRBJ2-7|-
TGTGCCAGCAGTTTAGGCCCCAGGGCGACCGAGCAGTACTTC
CASSLGPRATEQYF
>TRBV12-3/TRBV12-4|-|TRBJ1-1|-
TGTGCCAGCAGTCGGACAGTCCCTGAAGCTTTCTTT
CASSRTVPEAFF
>TRBV7-2|-|TRBJ1-5|-
TGTGCCAGCAGCTTAGCCGTAAATCAGCCCCAGCATTTT
CASSLAVNQPQHF
>TRBV28|-|TRBJ1-5|-
TGTGCCAGCACCTCGCTGGGCCTTTGGGGTCAGGATCAGCCCCAGCATTTT
CASTSLGLWGQDQPQHF
>TRBV2|-|TRBJ1-5|-
TGTGCCAGCAGTGAAGCGTCCGGGGTCAGTCAGCCCCAGCATTTT
CASSEASGVSQPQHF
>TRBV5-1|-|TRBJ1-4|TRBD1
TGCGCCAGCAGCACGGGACAGGCCTGGAGTGAAAAACTGTTTTTT
CASSTGQAWSEKLFF
>TRBV5-1|-|TRBJ2-7|-
TGCGCCAGCAGACCAGAGCCTCCGGCAGCCTACGAGCAGTACTTC
CASRPEPPAAYEQYF
>TRBV28|-|TRBJ2-7|-
TGTGCCAGCAGTTTAAGGGCCCGCTCCTACGAGCAGTACTTC
CASSLRARSYEQYF
>TRBV28|-|TRBJ1-2|-
TGTGCCAGCAGATGGGACAAGAACTATGGCTACACCTTC
CASRWDKNYGYTF
>TRBV6-2/TRBV6-3|once|TRBJ2-3|-
TGTGCCAGCAGTTACATCCCCTACCACACTAGCACAGATACGCAGTATTTT
CASSYIPYHTSTDTQYF
>TRBV7-2|-|TRBJ2-6|-
TGTGCCAGCAGCTTAACGGCGCTGCGGGCCACTGGGGCCAACGTCCTGACTTTC
CASSLTALRATGANVLTF
>TRBV30|-|TRBJ2-7|-
TGTGCCTGGAGTGTACGCCGGGGGGGACAGGGTTTCGAGCAGTACTTC
CAWSVRRGGQGFEQYF
>TRBV19|-|TRBJ2-5|TRBD2
TGTGCCAGTAGTATAGCGTCGAGCGGGGGGGAGACCCAGTACTTC
CASSIASSGGETQYF